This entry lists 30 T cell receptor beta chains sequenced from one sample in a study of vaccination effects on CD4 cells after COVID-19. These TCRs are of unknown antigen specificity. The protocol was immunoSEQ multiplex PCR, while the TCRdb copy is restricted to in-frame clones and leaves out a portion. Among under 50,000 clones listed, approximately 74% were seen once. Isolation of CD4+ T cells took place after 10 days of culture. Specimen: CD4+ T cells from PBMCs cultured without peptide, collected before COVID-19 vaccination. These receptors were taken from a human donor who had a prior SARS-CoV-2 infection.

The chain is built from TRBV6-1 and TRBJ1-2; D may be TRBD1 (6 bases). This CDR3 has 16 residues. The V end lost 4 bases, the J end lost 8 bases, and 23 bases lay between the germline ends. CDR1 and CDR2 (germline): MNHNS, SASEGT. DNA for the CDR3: TGTGCCAGCAGTGGAGAGGGACACCCGAAATCCCGCGGCTACACCTTC. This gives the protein CASSGEGHPKSRGYTF.

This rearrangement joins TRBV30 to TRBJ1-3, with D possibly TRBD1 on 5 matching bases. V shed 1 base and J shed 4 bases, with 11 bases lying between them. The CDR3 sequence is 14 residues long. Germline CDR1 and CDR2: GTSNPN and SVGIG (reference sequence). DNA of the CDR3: TGTGCCTGGAGTGAGTTGACAGTCGGAAACACCATATATTTT. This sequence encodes CAWSELTVGNTIYF.

CDR3 coding DNA: TGTGCCAGCAGCTTATCCGATCCACGCCTGGACGGCTACACCTTC. It yields the protein CASSLSDPRLDGYTF. The chain combines TRBV7-2 with TRBJ1-2; D call uncertain. The CDR3 has 15 residues. Germline-derived CDR1 and CDR2 are SGHTA and FQGNSA. The V end was cut by 2 bases, the J end by 8 bases, with 18 bases between.

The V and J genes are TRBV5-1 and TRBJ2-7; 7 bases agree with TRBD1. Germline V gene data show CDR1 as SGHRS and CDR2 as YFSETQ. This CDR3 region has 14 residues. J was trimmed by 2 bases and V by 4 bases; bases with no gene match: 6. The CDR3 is CASSKGQKAYEQYF. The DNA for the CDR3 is TGCGCCAGCAGCAAGGGACAGAAGGCCTACGAGCAGTACTTC. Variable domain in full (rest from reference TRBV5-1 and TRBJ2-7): KAGVTQTPRYLIKTRGQQVTLSCSPISGHRSVSWYQQTPGQGLQFLFEYFSETQRNKGNFPGRFSGRQFSNSRSEMNVSTLELGDSALYLCASSKGQKAYEQYFGPGTRLTVT.

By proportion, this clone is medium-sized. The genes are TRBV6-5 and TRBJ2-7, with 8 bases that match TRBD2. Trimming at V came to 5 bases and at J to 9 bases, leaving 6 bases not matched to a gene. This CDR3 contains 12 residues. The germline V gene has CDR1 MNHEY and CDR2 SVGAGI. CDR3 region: CASSPVAGLQYF. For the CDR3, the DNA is TGTGCCAGCAGTCCCGTAGCGGGATTGCAGTACTTC.

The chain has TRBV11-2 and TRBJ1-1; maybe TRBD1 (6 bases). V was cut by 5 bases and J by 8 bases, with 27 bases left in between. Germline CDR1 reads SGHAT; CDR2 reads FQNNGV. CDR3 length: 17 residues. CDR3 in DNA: TGTGCCAGCAGCCTCAGAGGTGGGGACACGGGCGCCCCGGAAGCTTTCTTT. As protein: CASSLRGGDTGAPEAFF.

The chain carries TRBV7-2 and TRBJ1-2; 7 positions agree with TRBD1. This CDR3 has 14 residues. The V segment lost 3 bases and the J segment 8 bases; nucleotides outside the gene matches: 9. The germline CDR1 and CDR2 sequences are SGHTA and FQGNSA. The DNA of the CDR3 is TGTGCCAGCAGCTTTTATAGGGGGCTGGGAGGCTACACCTTC. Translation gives CASSFYRGLGGYTF.

For the CDR3, the DNA is TGTGCCAGCAGCGTAGGTAACGAACAAACCTACGAGCAGTACTTC. This encodes CASSVGNEQTYEQYF. The chain joins TRBV9 to TRBJ2-7; D unresolved. V gave up 0 bases and J gave up 2 bases, with 12 bases separating them. Germline CDR1 and CDR2: SGDLS and YYNGEE. The CDR3 totals 15 residues.

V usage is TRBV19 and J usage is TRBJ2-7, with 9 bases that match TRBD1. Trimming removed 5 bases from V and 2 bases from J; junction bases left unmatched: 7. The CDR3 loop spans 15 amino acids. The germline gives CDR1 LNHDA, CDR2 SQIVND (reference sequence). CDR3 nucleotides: TGTGCCAGTAGTCCCCGACAGGGGGGGGCCTACGAGCAGTACTTC. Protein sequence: CASSPRQGGAYEQYF. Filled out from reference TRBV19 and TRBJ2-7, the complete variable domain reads DGGITQSPKYLFRKEGQNVTLSCEQNLNHDAMYWYRQDPGQGLRLIYYSQIVNDFQKGDIAEGYSVSREKKESFPLTVTSAQKNPTAFYLCASSPRQGGAYEQYFGPGTRLTVT.

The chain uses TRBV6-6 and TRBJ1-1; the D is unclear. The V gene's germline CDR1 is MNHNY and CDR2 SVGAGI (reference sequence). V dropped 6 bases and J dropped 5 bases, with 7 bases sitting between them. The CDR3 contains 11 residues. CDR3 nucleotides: TGTGCCAGCAGGAGATGGACTGAAGCTTTCTTT. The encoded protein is CASRRWTEAFF.

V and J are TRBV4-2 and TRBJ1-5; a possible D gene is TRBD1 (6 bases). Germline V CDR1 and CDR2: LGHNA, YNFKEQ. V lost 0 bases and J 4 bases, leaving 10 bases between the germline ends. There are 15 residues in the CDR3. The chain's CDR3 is CASSQDGTGNQPQHF. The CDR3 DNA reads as TGTGCCAGCAGCCAAGATGGTACAGGGAATCAGCCCCAGCATTTT.

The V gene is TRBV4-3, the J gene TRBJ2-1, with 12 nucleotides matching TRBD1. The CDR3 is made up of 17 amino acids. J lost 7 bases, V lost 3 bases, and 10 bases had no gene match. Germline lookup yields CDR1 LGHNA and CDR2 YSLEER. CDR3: CASSHILGQGARNEQFF. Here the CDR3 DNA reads TGCGCCAGCAGCCACATCCTGGGACAGGGGGCGCGAAATGAGCAGTTCTTC.

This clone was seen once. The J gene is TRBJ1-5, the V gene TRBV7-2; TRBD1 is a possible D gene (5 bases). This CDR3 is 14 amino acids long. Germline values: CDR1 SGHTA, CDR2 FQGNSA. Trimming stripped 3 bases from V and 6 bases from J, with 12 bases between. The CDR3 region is CASSLGGMGQPQHF. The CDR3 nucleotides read TGTGCCAGCAGCTTGGGGGGGATGGGTCAGCCCCAGCATTTT. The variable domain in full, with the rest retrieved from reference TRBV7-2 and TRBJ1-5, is GAGVSQSPSNKVTEKGKDVELRCDPISGHTALYWYRQSLGQGLEFLIYFQGNSAPDKSGLPSDRFSAERTGGSVSTLTIQRTQQEDSAVYLCASSLGGMGQPQHFGDGTRLSIL.

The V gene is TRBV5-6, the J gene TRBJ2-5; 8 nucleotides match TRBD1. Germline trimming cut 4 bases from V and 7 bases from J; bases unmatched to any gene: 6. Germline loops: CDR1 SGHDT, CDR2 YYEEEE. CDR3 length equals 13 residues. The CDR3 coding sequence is TGTGCCAGCAGCCCCGACAGGGGAGGGACCCAGTACTTC. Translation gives CASSPDRGGTQYF.

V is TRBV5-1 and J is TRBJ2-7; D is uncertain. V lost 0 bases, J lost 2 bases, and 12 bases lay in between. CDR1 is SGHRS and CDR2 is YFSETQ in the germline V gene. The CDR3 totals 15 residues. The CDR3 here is CASSLDSMTTYEQYF. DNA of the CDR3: TGCGCCAGCAGCTTGGATAGCATGACGACCTACGAGCAGTACTTC.

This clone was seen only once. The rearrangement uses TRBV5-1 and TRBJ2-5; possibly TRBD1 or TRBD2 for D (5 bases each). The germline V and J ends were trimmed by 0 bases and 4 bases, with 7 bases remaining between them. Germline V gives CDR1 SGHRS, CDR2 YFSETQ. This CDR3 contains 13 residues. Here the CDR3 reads CASSLGGTETQYF. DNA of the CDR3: TGCGCCAGCAGCTTGGGAGGGACAGAGACCCAGTACTTC.

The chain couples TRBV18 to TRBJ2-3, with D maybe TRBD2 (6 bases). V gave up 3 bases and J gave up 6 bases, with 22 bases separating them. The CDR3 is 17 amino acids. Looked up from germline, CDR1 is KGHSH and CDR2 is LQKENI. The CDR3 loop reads CASSPYAPGGDYDTQYF. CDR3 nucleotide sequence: TGTGCCAGCTCACCTTACGCCCCCGGGGGTGATTACGATACGCAGTATTTT.

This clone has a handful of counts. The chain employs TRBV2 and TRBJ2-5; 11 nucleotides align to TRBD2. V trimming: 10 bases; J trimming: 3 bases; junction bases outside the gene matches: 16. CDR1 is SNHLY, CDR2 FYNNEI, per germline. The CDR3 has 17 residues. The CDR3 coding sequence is TGTGCCATCACTCGTTGGGCTAGCGGGGGGACGGAAGAGACCCAGTACTTC. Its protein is CAITRWASGGTEETQYF.

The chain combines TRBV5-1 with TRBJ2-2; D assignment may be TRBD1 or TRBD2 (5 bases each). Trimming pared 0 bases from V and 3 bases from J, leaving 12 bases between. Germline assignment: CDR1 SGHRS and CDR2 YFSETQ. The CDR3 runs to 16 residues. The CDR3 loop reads CASSLETGTYTGELFF. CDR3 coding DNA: TGCGCCAGCAGCTTGGAGACCGGGACCTACACCGGGGAGCTGTTTTTT.

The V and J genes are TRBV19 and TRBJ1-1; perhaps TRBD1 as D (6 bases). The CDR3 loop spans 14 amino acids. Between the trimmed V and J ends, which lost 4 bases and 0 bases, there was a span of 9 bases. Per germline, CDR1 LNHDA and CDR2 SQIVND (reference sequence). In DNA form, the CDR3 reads TGTGCCAGTAGTAAAAACAGGGTGAACACTGAAGCTTTCTTT. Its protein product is CASSKNRVNTEAFF.

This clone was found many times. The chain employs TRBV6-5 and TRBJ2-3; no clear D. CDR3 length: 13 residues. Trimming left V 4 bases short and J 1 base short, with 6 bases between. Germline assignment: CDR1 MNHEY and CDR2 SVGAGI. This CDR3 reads CASSSDGTDTQYF. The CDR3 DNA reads TGTGCCAGCAGTTCCGACGGCACAGATACGCAGTATTTT.

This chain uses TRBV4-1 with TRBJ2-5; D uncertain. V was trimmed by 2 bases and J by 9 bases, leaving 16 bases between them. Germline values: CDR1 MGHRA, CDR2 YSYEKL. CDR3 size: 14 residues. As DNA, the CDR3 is TGCGCCAGCAGCCAATCTGACTCCCGCGTGGCCCAGTACTTC. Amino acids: CASSQSDSRVAQYF.

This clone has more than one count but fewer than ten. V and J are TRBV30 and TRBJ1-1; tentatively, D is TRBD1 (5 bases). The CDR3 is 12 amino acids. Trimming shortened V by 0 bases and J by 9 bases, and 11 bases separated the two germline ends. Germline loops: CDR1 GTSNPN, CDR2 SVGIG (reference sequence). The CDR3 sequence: CAWSVVYRQAFF. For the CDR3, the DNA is TGTGCCTGGAGTGTAGTGTACAGGCAAGCTTTCTTT.

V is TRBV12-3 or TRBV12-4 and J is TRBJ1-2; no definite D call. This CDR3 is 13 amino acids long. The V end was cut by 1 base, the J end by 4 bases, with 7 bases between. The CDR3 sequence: CASSLGEGYGYTF. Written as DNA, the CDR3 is TGTGCCAGCAGTTTAGGGGAGGGCTATGGCTACACCTTC.

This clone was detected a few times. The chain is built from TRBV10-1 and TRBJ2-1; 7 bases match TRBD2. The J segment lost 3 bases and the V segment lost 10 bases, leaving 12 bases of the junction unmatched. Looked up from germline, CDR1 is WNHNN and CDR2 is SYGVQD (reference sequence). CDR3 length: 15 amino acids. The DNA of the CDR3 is TGCGCCACCAAGGGAGCGGGGTCGTACTACAATGAGCAGTTCTTC. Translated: CATKGAGSYYNEQFF.

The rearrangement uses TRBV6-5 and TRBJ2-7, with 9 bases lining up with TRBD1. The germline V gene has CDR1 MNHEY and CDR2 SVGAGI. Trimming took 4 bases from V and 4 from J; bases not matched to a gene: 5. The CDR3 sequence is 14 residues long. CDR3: CASSSAGTGYEQYF. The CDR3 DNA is TGTGCCAGCAGTTCCGCCGGGACAGGGTACGAGCAGTACTTC.

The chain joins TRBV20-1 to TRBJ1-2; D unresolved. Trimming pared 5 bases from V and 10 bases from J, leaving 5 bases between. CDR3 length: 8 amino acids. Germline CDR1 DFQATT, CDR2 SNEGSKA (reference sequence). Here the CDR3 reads CSAPDYTF. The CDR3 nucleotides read TGCAGTGCTCCAGACTACACCTTC.

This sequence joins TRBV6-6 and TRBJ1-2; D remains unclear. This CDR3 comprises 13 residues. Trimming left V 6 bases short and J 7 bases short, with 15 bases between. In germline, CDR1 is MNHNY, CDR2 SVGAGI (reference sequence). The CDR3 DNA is TGTGCCAGCAGAAACGCGCCGGGGTCTGGCTACACCTTC. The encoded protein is CASRNAPGSGYTF.

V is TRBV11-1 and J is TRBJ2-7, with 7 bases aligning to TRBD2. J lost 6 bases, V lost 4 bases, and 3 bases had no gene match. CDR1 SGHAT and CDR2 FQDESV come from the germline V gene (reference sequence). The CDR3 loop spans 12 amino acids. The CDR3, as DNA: TGTGCCAGCAGCTCAGCTAGCGGCGAGCAGTACTTC. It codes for CASSSASGEQYF.

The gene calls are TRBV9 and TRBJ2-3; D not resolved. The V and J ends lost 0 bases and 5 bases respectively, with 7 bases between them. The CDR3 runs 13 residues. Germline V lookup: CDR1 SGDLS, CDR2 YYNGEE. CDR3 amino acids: CASSVAVLDTQYF. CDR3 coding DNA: TGTGCCAGCAGCGTAGCTGTACTAGATACGCAGTATTTT.